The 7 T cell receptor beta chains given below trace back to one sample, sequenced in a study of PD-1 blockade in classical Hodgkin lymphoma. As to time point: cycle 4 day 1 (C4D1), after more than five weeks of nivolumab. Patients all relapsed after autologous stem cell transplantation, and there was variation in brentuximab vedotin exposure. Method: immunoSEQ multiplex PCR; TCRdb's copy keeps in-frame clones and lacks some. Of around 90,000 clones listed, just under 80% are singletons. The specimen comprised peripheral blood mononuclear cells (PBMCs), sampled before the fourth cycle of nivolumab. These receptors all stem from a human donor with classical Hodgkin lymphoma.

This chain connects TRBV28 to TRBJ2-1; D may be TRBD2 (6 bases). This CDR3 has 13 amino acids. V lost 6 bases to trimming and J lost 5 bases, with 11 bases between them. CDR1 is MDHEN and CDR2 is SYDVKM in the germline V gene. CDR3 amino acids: CASSGSGHNEQFF. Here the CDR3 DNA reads TGTGCCAGCAGCGGGAGTGGCCACAATGAGCAGTTCTTC.

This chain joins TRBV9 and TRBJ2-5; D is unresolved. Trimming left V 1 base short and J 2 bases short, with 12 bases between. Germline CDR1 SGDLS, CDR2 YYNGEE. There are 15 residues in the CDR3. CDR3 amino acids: CASSVRGNKQETQYF. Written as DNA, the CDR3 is TGTGCCAGCAGCGTACGTGGAAATAAACAAGAGACCCAGTACTTC.

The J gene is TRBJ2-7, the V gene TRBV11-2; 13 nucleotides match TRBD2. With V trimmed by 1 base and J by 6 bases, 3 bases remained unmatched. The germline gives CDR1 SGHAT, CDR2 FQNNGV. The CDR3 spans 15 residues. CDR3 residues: CASSLVGTSGIEQYF. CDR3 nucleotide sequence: TGTGCCAGCAGCTTAGTTGGGACTAGCGGGATCGAGCAGTACTTC.

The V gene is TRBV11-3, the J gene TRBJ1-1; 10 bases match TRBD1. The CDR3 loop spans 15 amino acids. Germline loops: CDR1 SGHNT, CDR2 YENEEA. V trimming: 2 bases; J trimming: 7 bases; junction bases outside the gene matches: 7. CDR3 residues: CASSLIPGQGIEAFF. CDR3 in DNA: TGTGCCAGCAGCTTAATACCGGGACAGGGGATTGAAGCTTTCTTT.

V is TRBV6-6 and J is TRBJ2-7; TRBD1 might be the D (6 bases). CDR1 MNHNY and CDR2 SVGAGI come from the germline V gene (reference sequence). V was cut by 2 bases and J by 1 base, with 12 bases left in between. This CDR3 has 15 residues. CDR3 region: CASSYPDRRSYEQYF. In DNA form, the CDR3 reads TGTGCCAGCAGTTACCCCGACAGGAGATCCTACGAGCAGTACTTC.

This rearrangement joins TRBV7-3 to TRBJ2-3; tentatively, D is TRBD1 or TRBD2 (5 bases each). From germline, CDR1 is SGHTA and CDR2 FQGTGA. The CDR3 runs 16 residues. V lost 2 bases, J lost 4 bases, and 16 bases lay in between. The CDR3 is CASSLEGGGYPDTQYF. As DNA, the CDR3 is TGTGCCAGCAGCTTAGAGGGTGGGGGATACCCAGATACGCAGTATTTT.

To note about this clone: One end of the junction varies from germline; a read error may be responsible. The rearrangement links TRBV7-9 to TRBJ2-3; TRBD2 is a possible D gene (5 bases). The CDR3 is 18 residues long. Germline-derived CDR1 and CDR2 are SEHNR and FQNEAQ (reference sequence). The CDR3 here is CASTLPGSMSVGPDTQYF. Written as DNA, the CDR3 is TGTGCCAGCACCTTACCGGGATCCATGTCAGTAGGCCCAGATACGCAGTATTTT. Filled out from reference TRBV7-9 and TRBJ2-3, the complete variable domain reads DTGVSQNPRHKITKRGQNVTFRCDPISEHNRLYWYRQTLGQGPEFLTYFQNEAQLEKSRLLSDRFSAERPKGSFSTLEIQRTEQGDSAMYLCASTLPGSMSVGPDTQYFGPGTRLTVL.